This T cell receptor (beta chain) was identified in a study of CD8 T cells in ankylosing spondylitis. Whole-study findings and limits: Ankylosing spondylitis blood appeared to be characterized by a TCR beta motif of 8 or 9 highly homologous variants. In the blood and synovial fluid of reactive arthritis, some motif variants had been previously reported.

Germline CDR1 reads ENHRY; CDR2 reads SYGVKD. V was pared by 0 bases and J by 1 base, with 12 bases between. The CDR3 sequence is 16 residues long. TCRdb reanalysed the 5' RACE reads using MiXCR and keeps one entry per CDR3 protein. The profile covers 670,000 or so distinct CDR3 sequences, with under 20% appearing a single time and around 19% taken by the ten largest. There are a few counts of this clonotype. Its target is unknown. This sequence joins TRBV10-3 and TRBJ1-1; TRBD1 might be the D (5 bases). This TCR was sampled from a male donor with ankylosing spondylitis. The specimen was blood, either unsorted or a sorted T cell fraction (not recorded which). CDR3 DNA sequence: TGTGCCATCAGTGAGTCGGGGGGGAGACCGAACACTGAAGCTTTCTTT. Translated: CAISESGGRPNTEAFF.